This is a list of T cell receptor beta chains from one sample in a study of blood T cell repertoires in COVID-19. The repertoire was sequenced with immunoSEQ multiplex PCR; TCRdb's copy has only in-frame clones and lacks some. The repertoire holds some 130,000 clones, with 70% to 80% as singletons. Sequences were obtained from peripheral blood. The source is a man in his sixties who had recovered from COVID-19. The CDR3 runs from the conserved cysteine through the conserved F or W. The order of the fields is clone size, V gene, D gene, CDR3 length, J gene, CDR3 protein, CDR3 DNA. The D gene is left open where the match is weak. Size values are once, few and many counts, or a class for expanded clones, and some rows have none.

size: .; V: TRBV6-1; D: TRBD1; length: 14; J: TRBJ1-4; CDR3: CASSEWDRGEKLFF; DNA: TGTGCCAGCAGTGAATGGGACAGGGGTGAAAAACTGTTTTTT
size: few; V: TRBV10-3; D: TRBD1; length: 16; J: TRBJ1-3; CDR3: CAISEKGTVSGNTIYF; DNA: TGTGCCATCAGTGAGAAGGGGACAGTCTCTGGAAACACCATATATTTT
size: .; V: TRBV29-1; D: .; length: 14; J: TRBJ1-1; CDR3: CSVPSQGLNTEAFF; DNA: TGCAGCGTGCCGTCACAGGGCTTAAACACTGAAGCTTTCTTT
size: .; V: TRBV28; D: .; length: 13; J: TRBJ1-1; CDR3: CASSFYRVTEAFF; DNA: TGTGCCAGCAGTTTTTACAGAGTCACTGAAGCTTTCTTT
size: .; V: TRBV2; D: TRBD2; length: 16; J: TRBJ2-1; CDR3: CASRRGRGDQYNEQFF; DNA: TGTGCCAGCCGTCGAGGTCGGGGGGATCAATACAATGAGCAGTTCTTC
size: .; V: TRBV10-3; D: .; length: 16; J: TRBJ1-6; CDR3: CAISETQGRYNSPLHF; DNA: TGTGCCATCAGTGAGACCCAGGGTCGGTATAATTCACCCCTCCACTTT
size: many; V: TRBV28; D: .; length: 17; J: TRBJ2-6; CDR3: CASSSGTGRFGANVLTF; DNA: TGTGCCAGCAGTTCCGGGACGGGGAGGTTCGGGGCCAACGTCCTGACTTTC
size: .; V: TRBV30; D: TRBD2; length: 21; J: TRBJ2-3; CDR3: CAWSVPSSTSGGQGRTDTQYF; DNA: TGTGCCTGGAGTGTACCTTCCTCCACTAGCGGGGGCCAGGGACGCACAGATACGCAGTATTTT
size: .; V: TRBV7-9; D: .; length: 13; J: TRBJ2-7; CDR3: CASSLEHGYEQYF; DNA: TGTGCCAGCAGCTTAGAACACGGGTACGAGCAGTACTTC
size: few; V: TRBV18; D: TRBD1; length: 15; J: TRBJ2-1; CDR3: CASSQGQGMNNEQFF; DNA: TGTGCCAGCTCACAGGGACAGGGCATGAACAATGAGCAGTTCTTC
size: few; V: TRBV7-3; D: TRBD1; length: 14; J: TRBJ2-7; CDR3: CASSSGTGANEQYF; DNA: TGTGCCAGCAGCTCCGGGACAGGGGCCAACGAGCAGTACTTC
size: .; V: TRBV6-5; D: .; length: 14; J: TRBJ1-1; CDR3: CATARGSRNTEAFF; DNA: TGTGCCACCGCGAGGGGGTCTAGGAACACTGAAGCTTTCTTT
size: .; V: TRBV30; D: TRBD1; length: 12; J: TRBJ1-4; CDR3: CASTLGQGGLFF; DNA: TGTGCCTCTACCCTAGGACAGGGCGGACTGTTTTTT
size: once; V: TRBV30; D: TRBD1; length: 16; J: TRBJ1-5; CDR3: CAWSGETGTSNQPQHF; DNA: TGTGCCTGGAGTGGGGAGACAGGGACTAGCAATCAGCCCCAGCATTTT
size: .; V: TRBV30; D: .; length: 14; J: TRBJ1-5; CDR3: CAWSGQGGNQPQHF; DNA: TGTGCCTGGAGTGGCCAGGGCGGAAATCAGCCCCAGCATTTT
size: once; V: TRBV29-1; D: TRBD1; length: 18; J: TRBJ2-4; CDR3: CSVVDGTGGLSALNIQYF; DNA: TGCAGCGTTGTAGACGGGACAGGAGGATTATCCGCCCTAAACATTCAGTACTTC
size: .; V: TRBV7-2; D: TRBD2; length: 14; J: TRBJ2-3; CDR3: CASSPREGPDTQYF; DNA: TGTGCCAGCAGCCCTAGGGAGGGTCCGGATACGCAGTATTTT
size: .; V: TRBV10-3; D: .; length: 13; J: TRBJ2-5; CDR3: CAISRLNQETQYF; DNA: TGTGCCATCAGCAGACTTAACCAAGAGACCCAGTACTTC
size: .; V: TRBV19; D: TRBD2; length: 16; J: TRBJ2-7; CDR3: CASSGRLAGDADEQYF; DNA: TGTGCCAGTAGTGGCAGACTAGCGGGAGACGCCGACGAGCAGTACTTC
size: .; V: TRBV6-2/TRBV6-3; D: .; length: 16; J: TRBJ2-3; CDR3: CASSYGGQAGTDTQYF; DNA: TGTGCCAGCAGTTATGGCGGGCAGGCGGGCACAGATACGCAGTATTTT
size: .; V: TRBV4-2; D: .; length: 16; J: TRBJ1-4; CDR3: CASSRTLLTGGEKLFF; DNA: TGTGCCAGCAGCCGCACACTTCTCACCGGGGGGGAAAAACTGTTTTTT
size: .; V: TRBV7-3; D: TRBD1; length: 16; J: TRBJ2-7; CDR3: CASSFRDRDTSYEQYF; DNA: TGTGCCAGCAGCTTCCGGGACAGGGACACCTCCTACGAGCAGTACTTC
size: .; V: TRBV15; D: TRBD1; length: 12; J: TRBJ1-1; CDR3: CATSSLGQEAFF; DNA: TGTGCCACCAGCAGCCTGGGACAGGAAGCTTTCTTT
size: .; V: TRBV7-2; D: TRBD1; length: 15; J: TRBJ1-2; CDR3: CASSPRTGERYGYTF; DNA: TGTGCCAGCAGCCCGCGGACAGGGGAAAGATATGGCTACACCTTC
size: .; V: TRBV5-4; D: .; length: 15; J: TRBJ1-6; CDR3: CASSSMTGQASPLHF; DNA: TGTGCCAGCAGCTCTATGACAGGTCAGGCGTCACCCCTCCACTTT
size: once; V: TRBV9; D: .; length: 16; J: TRBJ1-4; CDR3: CASSVSPTLRSEKLFF; DNA: TGTGCCAGCAGCGTGAGCCCGACCTTGCGGAGTGAAAAACTGTTTTTT
size: few; V: TRBV18; D: .; length: 13; J: TRBJ1-5; CDR3: CASSEAGNQPQHF; DNA: TGTGCCAGCTCAGAGGCAGGGAATCAGCCCCAGCATTTT
size: .; V: TRBV19; D: TRBD1; length: 14; J: TRBJ2-1; CDR3: CASTSGGAINEQFF; DNA: TGTGCCAGTACATCAGGGGGCGCGATCAATGAGCAGTTCTTC
size: few; V: TRBV5-1; D: .; length: 16; J: TRBJ1-6; CDR3: CASSWTPGGTDSPLHF; DNA: TGCGCCAGCAGCTGGACCCCCGGCGGGACCGATTCACCCCTCCACTTT
size: .; V: TRBV7-9; D: TRBD2; length: 14; J: TRBJ2-5; CDR3: CASSSRTSGETQYF; DNA: TGTGCCAGCAGCTCCCGGACTAGCGGGGAGACCCAGTACTTC
size: .; V: TRBV5-6; D: TRBD2; length: 19; J: TRBJ2-7; CDR3: CASTGAGRPIGSGVYEQYF; DNA: TGTGCCAGCACCGGGGCCGGGAGGCCGATTGGGTCGGGGGTTTACGAGCAGTACTTC
size: .; V: TRBV3-1/TRBV3-2; D: TRBD2; length: 18; J: TRBJ2-4; CDR3: CASSQDQRGGLAKNIQYF; DNA: TGTGCCAGCAGCCAAGACCAACGGGGGGGGCTAGCCAAAAACATTCAGTACTTC
size: .; V: TRBV23-1; D: .; length: 12; J: TRBJ2-7; CDR3: CASSLICYEQYF; DNA: TGCGCCAGCAGTCTTATTTGCTACGAGCAGTACTTC
size: .; V: TRBV19; D: TRBD1; length: 16; J: TRBJ1-1; CDR3: CASSLIQGQRNTEAFF; DNA: TGTGCCAGTAGTTTGATACAGGGGCAAAGGAACACTGAAGCTTTCTTT
size: .; V: TRBV5-1; D: .; length: 15; J: TRBJ2-2; CDR3: CASSLAATNTGELFF; DNA: TGCGCCAGCAGTCTCGCGGCGACGAACACCGGGGAGCTGTTTTTT
size: many; V: TRBV28; D: TRBD1; length: 16; J: TRBJ2-1; CDR3: CASSTPGQGRSNEQFF; DNA: TGTGCCAGCAGTACCCCGGGACAGGGAAGGAGCAATGAGCAGTTCTTC
size: few; V: TRBV30; D: TRBD2; length: 13; J: TRBJ2-5; CDR3: CAWAQRERETQYF; DNA: TGTGCCTGGGCTCAGCGGGAGAGGGAGACCCAGTACTTC
size: .; V: TRBV4-2; D: TRBD2; length: 16; J: TRBJ2-7; CDR3: CASSQGSAGGLYEQYF; DNA: TGTGCCAGCAGCCAAGGTTCAGCGGGAGGACTCTACGAGCAGTACTTC
size: .; V: TRBV30; D: .; length: 14; J: TRBJ2-6; CDR3: CAWSISGGANVLTF; DNA: TGTGCCTGGAGTATCAGCGGTGGGGCCAACGTCCTGACTTTC
size: .; V: TRBV19; D: TRBD1; length: 18; J: TRBJ1-5; CDR3: CASSIGMGRTGSNQPQHF; DNA: TGTGCCAGTAGTATAGGAATGGGGAGGACAGGGAGCAATCAGCCCCAGCATTTT
size: .; V: TRBV12-3/TRBV12-4; D: .; length: 12; J: TRBJ1-2; CDR3: CASKSGDYGYTF; DNA: TGTGCCAGCAAATCCGGGGACTATGGCTACACCTTC
size: .; V: TRBV6-5; D: TRBD2; length: 16; J: TRBJ2-5; CDR3: CASSYSLAGGQKTQYF; DNA: TGTGCCAGCAGTTACAGTCTAGCGGGGGGCCAGAAGACCCAGTACTTC
size: .; V: TRBV19; D: TRBD1; length: 16; J: TRBJ1-5; CDR3: CASSAPDRGRQQPQHF; DNA: TGTGCCAGTAGTGCGCCGGACAGGGGAAGGCAGCAGCCCCAGCATTTT
size: .; V: TRBV3-1/TRBV3-2; D: TRBD1; length: 15; J: TRBJ2-7; CDR3: CASSLGQASSYEQYF; DNA: TGTGCCAGCAGTCTGGGACAGGCGAGCTCCTACGAGCAGTACTTC
size: .; V: TRBV28; D: TRBD1; length: 13; J: TRBJ2-1; CDR3: CASSGYPGTGRVF; DNA: TGTGCCAGCAGCGGCTACCCCGGGACAGGAAGGGTCTTC
size: .; V: TRBV12-3/TRBV12-4; D: .; length: 11; J: TRBJ1-1; CDR3: CASSENTEAFF; DNA: TGTGCCAGCTCAGAGAACACTGAAGCTTTCTTT
size: few; V: TRBV2; D: .; length: 14; J: TRBJ1-4; CDR3: CASRDSATNEKLFF; DNA: TGTGCCAGCAGGGACAGTGCAACTAATGAAAAACTGTTTTTT
size: .; V: TRBV6-2/TRBV6-3; D: TRBD2; length: 15; J: TRBJ2-1; CDR3: CASSLGLAAYNEQFF; DNA: TGTGCCAGCAGCCTGGGACTAGCGGCGTACAATGAGCAGTTCTTC
size: once; V: TRBV30; D: .; length: 13; J: TRBJ1-2; CDR3: CAWGRTANYGYTF; DNA: TGTGCCTGGGGTCGGACAGCAAACTATGGCTACACCTTC
size: .; V: TRBV7-2; D: .; length: 18; J: TRBJ2-1; CDR3: CASSLMRGAESSYNEQFF; DNA: TGTGCCAGCAGCTTAATGCGAGGAGCGGAGAGCTCCTACAATGAGCAGTTCTTC
size: few; V: TRBV19; D: .; length: 15; J: TRBJ1-5; CDR3: CASSPRWTPDQPQHF; DNA: TGTGCCAGTAGCCCCAGATGGACACCGGATCAGCCCCAGCATTTT
size: .; V: TRBV30; D: .; length: 13; J: TRBJ2-3; CDR3: CAHSPGPQDTQYF; DNA: TGTGCCCATAGCCCAGGGCCCCAAGATACGCAGTATTTT